The clone carrying this T cell receptor beta chain was counted ten times or more. Its cognate antigen is unknown. TCRdb re-derived calls from the reads in MiXCR, one entry per CDR3 protein. The table has roughly 630,000 distinct CDR3 sequences, 20% to 25% seen once; the top ten hold 7.5% to 9%. The data derive from a study of T cell repertoires in cytomegalovirus infection. The wider study: In public TCR beta signatures, there were indications of both CMV infection and matching HLA type. Overall study findings and caveats: The cumulative frequency of public TCR beta families distinguished individuals who carried CMV together with the relevant HLA. CMV-specific TCR beta clonotypes restricted by HLA-C dominated the ex vivo response.

What was sequenced was CD8+ T cells from PBMCs. The receptor was isolated from a human donor in good health (CMV status not recorded). Some clones in this sample may be carry-over from other donors' samples.

CDR3 nucleotides: TGTGCCAGCAGTTTATATACCACAAAGCCCCAGTTCTTC. Protein product: CASSLYTTKPQFF. V usage is TRBV28 and J usage is TRBJ2-1; D remains unclear. V was cut by 1 base and J by 13 bases, with 14 bases left in between. The germline V gene has CDR1 MDHEN and CDR2 SYDVKM. The CDR3 consists of 13 residues. Together with reference TRBV28 and TRBJ2-1, the CDR3 gives the full variable domain: DVKVTQSSRYLVKRTGEKVFLECVQDMDHENMFWYRQDPGLGLRLIYFSYDVKMKEKGDIPEGYSVSREKKERFSLILESASTNQTSMYLCASSLYTTKPQFFGPGTRLTVL.